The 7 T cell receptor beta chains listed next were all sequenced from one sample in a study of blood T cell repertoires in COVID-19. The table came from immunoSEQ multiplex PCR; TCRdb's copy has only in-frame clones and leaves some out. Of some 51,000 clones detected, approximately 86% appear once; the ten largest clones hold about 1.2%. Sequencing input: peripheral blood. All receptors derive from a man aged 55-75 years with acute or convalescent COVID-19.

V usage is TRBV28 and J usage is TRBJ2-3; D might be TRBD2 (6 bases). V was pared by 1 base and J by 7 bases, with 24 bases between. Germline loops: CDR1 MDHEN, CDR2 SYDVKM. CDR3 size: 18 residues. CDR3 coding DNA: TGTGCCAGCAGTTTATCCCCCCTGAGACCGGGGGATAGGTATACGCAGTATTTT. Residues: CASSLSPLRPGDRYTQYF.

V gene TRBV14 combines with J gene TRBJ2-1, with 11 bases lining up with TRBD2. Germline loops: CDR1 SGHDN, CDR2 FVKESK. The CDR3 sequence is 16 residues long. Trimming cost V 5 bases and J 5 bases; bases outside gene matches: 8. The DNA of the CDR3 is TGTGCCAGCAGCACCTGGACTAGCGGGCGTAACAATGAGCAGTTCTTC. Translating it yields CASSTWTSGRNNEQFF.

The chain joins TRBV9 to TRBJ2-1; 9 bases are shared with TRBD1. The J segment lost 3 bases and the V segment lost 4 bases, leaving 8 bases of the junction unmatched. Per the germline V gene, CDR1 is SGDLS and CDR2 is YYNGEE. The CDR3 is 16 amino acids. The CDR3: CASSPTGGQVYNEQFF. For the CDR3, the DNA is TGTGCCAGCAGCCCCACAGGGGGCCAGGTCTACAATGAGCAGTTCTTC.

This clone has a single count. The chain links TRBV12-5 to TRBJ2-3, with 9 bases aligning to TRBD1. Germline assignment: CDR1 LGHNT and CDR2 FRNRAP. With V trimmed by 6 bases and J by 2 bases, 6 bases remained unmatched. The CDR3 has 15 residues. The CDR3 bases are TGTGCTAGTGGGCCGGGACAGGGTAACACAGATACGCAGTATTTT. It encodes CASGPGQGNTDTQYF.

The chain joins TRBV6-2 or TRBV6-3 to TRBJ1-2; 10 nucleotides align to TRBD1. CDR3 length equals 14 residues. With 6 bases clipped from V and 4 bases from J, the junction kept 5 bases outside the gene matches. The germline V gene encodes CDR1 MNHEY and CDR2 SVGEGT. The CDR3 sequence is CASSRTGGVYGYTF. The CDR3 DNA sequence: TGTGCCAGCAGCCGGACAGGGGGAGTCTATGGCTACACCTTC.

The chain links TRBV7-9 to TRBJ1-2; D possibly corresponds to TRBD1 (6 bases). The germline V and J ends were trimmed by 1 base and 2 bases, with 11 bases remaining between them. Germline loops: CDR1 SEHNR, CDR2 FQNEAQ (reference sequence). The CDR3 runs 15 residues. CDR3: CASSLDITGNYGYTF. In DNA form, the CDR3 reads TGTGCCAGCAGCTTAGACATTACAGGGAACTATGGCTACACCTTC.

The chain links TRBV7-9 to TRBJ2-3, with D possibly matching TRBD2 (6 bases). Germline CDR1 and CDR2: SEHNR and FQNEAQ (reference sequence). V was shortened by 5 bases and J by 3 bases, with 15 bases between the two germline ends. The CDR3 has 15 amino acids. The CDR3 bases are TGTGCCAGCAGCCAGAGACTAGTACAAACAGATACGCAGTATTTT. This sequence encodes CASSQRLVQTDTQYF.